The entry below gives a single TCR beta chain sequence along with its context. The CDR3 spans 15 residues. With 3 bases removed from V and 4 bases from J, the gap between germline ends came to 16 bases. CDR1 is KGHSH, CDR2 LQKENI, per germline. Under the authors' procedure: Amplification from reference gene primers served as the basis for estimated nucleated cell counts. TCRdb keeps only in-frame clones here, not all; method: immunoSEQ multiplex PCR. V and J calls and clone size come straight from that table; D and trimming were deduced from the DNA. Of roughly 150,000 clones in the sample, about 86% are singletons; the top ten hold approximately 18%. This entry is derived from a study of blood T cell repertoires in COVID-19. At the level of the study: Samples came from the United States, Italy and Spain, spanning acute and convalescent COVID-19. The analysed material was cDNA or gDNA that came from T cells, B-cell-depleted T cells, or PBMCs.

The receptor's source is a woman aged 80 or older with acute or convalescent COVID-19. Sequenced sample: peripheral blood. This chain joins TRBV18 and TRBJ2-7; TRBD1 is a possible D gene (5 bases). The CDR3 is CASSPQGYRQYEQYF. The CDR3 DNA follows: TGTGCCAGCTCACCGCAGGGCTATCGCCAGTACGAGCAGTACTTC.